This T cell receptor beta chain was identified during a study of T-cell memory formation after mild COVID-19. Study-wide context: TCR clusters showed largely donor specificity.

Only a few counts were recorded for this clonotype. TCRdb independently ran MiXCR on the 5' RACE reads; one entry per CDR3 protein. The sample shows hundreds of thousands of distinct CDR3 sequences, roughly 13% of them seen only once. The sequence was collected from a man between 18 and 29 years old who had mild COVID-19 (a few samples of this study predate the infection). Cell type and time point are not known. Sample: PBMCs or a T cell subset sorted from them (not recorded which).

In DNA form, the CDR3 reads TGTGCCAGCAGTTCAAGCGGGGGGGCCACAGAGACCCAGTACTTC. Translating it yields CASSSSGGATETQYF. The chain is built from TRBV28 and TRBJ2-5; 10 bases match TRBD2. The germline gives CDR1 MDHEN, CDR2 SYDVKM. Trimming at V came to 4 bases and at J to 4 bases, leaving 6 bases not matched to a gene. This CDR3 is built from 15 residues. Filled out from reference TRBV28 and TRBJ2-5, the complete variable domain reads DVKVTQSSRYLVKRTGEKVFLECVQDMDHENMFWYRQDPGLGLRLIYFSYDVKMKEKGDIPEGYSVSREKKERFSLILESASTNQTSMYLCASSSSGGATETQYFGPGTRLLVL.